The rows below give T cell receptor beta chains drawn from one sample of a study of T-cell reconstitution after alpha-beta-depleted transplantation in children. TCRdb called the PCR reads again in MiXCR, with one record for every CDR3 protein. The sample has 450,000 to 600,000 distinct CDR3 sequences, about 18% seen once. The material was PBMCs from the stem cell graft donor, obtained from the stem cell graft. The receptor set was obtained from a human donor who donated a stem cell graft to a child with acute lymphoblastic leukemia. The CDR3 runs from the conserved cysteine through the conserved F or W. The order of the fields is V gene, J gene, D gene, clone size, CDR3 DNA, CDR3 protein. A D gene is named only where the DNA matches it firmly. The size entry is marked missing in some rows and otherwise reads once, few, many or a size class.

TRBV19	TRBJ2-1	TRBD2	.	TGTGCCAGTACTAGCGGGGGGGACAATGAGCAGTTCTTC	CASTSGGDNEQFF
TRBV29-1	TRBJ2-7	.	few	TGCAGCGTTTGGGACACGTCCTACGAGCAGTACTTC	CSVWDTSYEQYF
TRBV5-1	TRBJ2-3	TRBD1	few	TGCGCCAGCAGCCGGACAGGGGGCAGCACAGATACGCAGTATTTT	CASSRTGGSTDTQYF
TRBV6-1	TRBJ2-2	.	few	TGTGCCAGCAGGAAGGGTGCCGCGAACACCGGGGAGCTGTTTTTT	CASRKGAANTGELFF
TRBV15	TRBJ2-6	.	.	TGTGCCACCACCTTAGGGGAGAGCTCTGGGGCCAACGTCCTGACTTTC	CATTLGESSGANVLTF
TRBV20-1	TRBJ1-2	.	few	TGCAGTGCTAGAGATCTTGGGAGATCTAACTATGGCTACACCTTC	CSARDLGRSNYGYTF
TRBV12-3/TRBV12-4	TRBJ2-5	.	few	TGTGCCAGCGCCCCGACGGGGGTAGAGACCCAGTACTTC	CASAPTGVETQYF
TRBV12-3/TRBV12-4	TRBJ1-1	.	few	TGTGCCAGCAGTTCCCGCCGGACAGCGGGTCTGACTGAAGCTTTCTTT	CASSSRRTAGLTEAFF
TRBV6-5	TRBJ1-1	TRBD1	.	TGTGCCAGCAGTTACGCGACGGGACAGGCGCAAATTACTGAAGCTTTCTTT	CASSYATGQAQITEAFF
TRBV9	TRBJ2-2	.	.	TGTGCCAGCAGCGTAGTGGAGGGGTTGAACACCGGGGAGCTGTTTTTT	CASSVVEGLNTGELFF
TRBV6-6	TRBJ1-1	.	few	TGTGCCAGCAGTATACGAGCTGAAGCTTTCTTT	CASSIRAEAFF
TRBV5-4	TRBJ2-1	.	few	TGTGCCAGCAGTACGGCCTTGGCGACAAATGAGCAGTTCTTC	CASSTALATNEQFF
TRBV20-1	TRBJ2-7	.	few	TGCAGTGCTAGAGCCCGCGTTAGCGAGGACGAGCAGTACTTC	CSARARVSEDEQYF
TRBV5-1	TRBJ2-7	.	few	TGCGCCAGCAGTCAGGTCTGGGGCGACTACGAGCAGTACTTC	CASSQVWGDYEQYF
TRBV6-1	TRBJ1-5	TRBD1	few	TGTGCCGGTGACAGGGGCCTCCTTAGCAATCAGCCCCAGCATTTT	CAGDRGLLSNQPQHF
TRBV7-2	TRBJ2-1	.	few	TGTGCCAGCGGACGAGGGGGCTCCTACAATGAGCAGTTCTTC	CASGRGGSYNEQFF
TRBV27	TRBJ1-6	.	.	TGTGCCAGCAGTCAGATTATCGGGAGCTCCTATAATTCACCCCTCCACTTT	CASSQIIGSSYNSPLHF
TRBV7-9	TRBJ2-2	.	.	TGTGCCAGCAGCTTAGCCCCTAGGGGTAACGGGGAGCTGTTTTTT	CASSLAPRGNGELFF
TRBV24-1	TRBJ1-2	.	few	TGTGCCACCAGTGGACCGGAAGACAGTTTCTATGGCTACACCTTC	CATSGPEDSFYGYTF
TRBV9	TRBJ1-2	.	.	TGTGCCAGCAGCGTAGAAGGGACTCGCAACTATGGCTACACCTTC	CASSVEGTRNYGYTF
TRBV12-3/TRBV12-4	TRBJ1-5	.	few	TGTGCCAGCAGTTTACGGTGGACACCCGATAGCAATCAGCCCCAGCATTTT	CASSLRWTPDSNQPQHF
TRBV6-1	TRBJ2-3	TRBD2	.	TGTGCCAGCAGTGAGGCGTGGGTACTAGCGGGAGCAGGAGATACGCAGTATTTT	CASSEAWVLAGAGDTQYF
TRBV24-1	TRBJ2-3	.	few	TGTGCCACCAGTGATTTGTCCAGAGATACGCAGTATTTT	CATSDLSRDTQYF
TRBV18	TRBJ1-1	.	few	TGTGCCAGCTCACCACCGGAGGAAAACACTGAAGCTTTCTTT	CASSPPEENTEAFF
TRBV5-5	TRBJ2-4	.	.	TGTGCCAGCAGCTTGGGTCGGGGCAACGCCAACATTCAGTACTTC	CASSLGRGNANIQYF
TRBV4-2	TRBJ2-7	TRBD2	few	TGTGCCAGCAGCCAAGGAGGCCTACTAGCGGGAGATACCTACGAGCAGTACTTC	CASSQGGLLAGDTYEQYF
TRBV19	TRBJ1-1	.	few	TGTGCCAGTAGTATAGGAGGGATTCACACTGAAGCTTTCTTT	CASSIGGIHTEAFF
TRBV21-1	TRBJ2-6	.	few	TGTGCCAGCCCCGTTAGGCGGGAGCTTGAGCTCTCTGGGGCCAACGTCCTGACTTTC	CASPVRRELELSGANVLTF
TRBV29-1	TRBJ2-3	.	.	TGCAGCGACCGAGTGGGGTTTAGCACAGATACGCAGTATTTT	CSDRVGFSTDTQYF
TRBV27	TRBJ1-1	.	few	TGTGCCAGCAGTTTATTTAGGGGTGACACTGAAGCTTTCTTT	CASSLFRGDTEAFF
TRBV29-1	TRBJ2-6	.	.	TGCAGCGTTGTAGACAGGCTCCCAACTACGTCTGGGGCCAACGTCCTGACTTTC	CSVVDRLPTTSGANVLTF
TRBV6-1	TRBJ1-1	.	.	TGTGCCAGCACGATCAGCGCGAACACTGAAGCTTTCTTT	CASTISANTEAFF
TRBV2	TRBJ1-2	TRBD1	few	TGTGCCAGCAGCGAGGACAGGGCTAACTATGGCTACACCTTC	CASSEDRANYGYTF
TRBV20-1	TRBJ2-1	.	.	TGCAGTGCCTCACGGGACCACAATGAGCAGTTCTTC	CSASRDHNEQFF
TRBV7-9	TRBJ2-7	.	.	TGTGCCAGCACTGTGACCGAAAACTCCTACGAGCAGTACTTC	CASTVTENSYEQYF
TRBV5-1	TRBJ2-1	TRBD2	.	TGCGCCAGCAGCCGCTTTACTAGCGGGAGGTTAGACAATGAGCAGTTCTTC	CASSRFTSGRLDNEQFF
TRBV5-1	TRBJ1-1	.	once	TGCGCCAGCAGCTTTTTCGGGGAAAACACTGAAGCTTTCTTT	CASSFFGENTEAFF
TRBV20-1	TRBJ2-7	TRBD2	few	TGCAGTGCACGAGGACTAGCGGGACCCTACGAGCAGTACTTC	CSARGLAGPYEQYF
TRBV24-1	TRBJ2-1	TRBD2	few	TGTGCCACCAGTGATTTACCGGGACTAGCGGTCCTCGATGAGCAGTTCTTC	CATSDLPGLAVLDEQFF
TRBV5-1	TRBJ2-4	TRBD1	.	TGCGCCAGCAGCTTGGCAGGGGGCTATGGCAAAAACATTCAGTACTTC	CASSLAGGYGKNIQYF
TRBV7-8	TRBJ2-7	.	few	TGTGCCAGCAGCTTACAAAACGAGCAGTACTTC	CASSLQNEQYF
TRBV2	TRBJ2-1	.	.	TGTGCCAGCAGTGAAATAGCGTTTTCCTACAATGAGCAGTTCTTC	CASSEIAFSYNEQFF
TRBV7-2	TRBJ2-1	TRBD2	.	TGTGCCAGCAGCTGGCTAGCGGCTTCCTACAATGAGCAGTTCTTC	CASSWLAASYNEQFF
TRBV10-2	TRBJ1-1	.	few	TGCGCCAGCAGTGAGCCGCAATCCCCAGCTTTCTTT	CASSEPQSPAFF
TRBV12-3/TRBV12-4	TRBJ2-7	TRBD2	many	TGTGCCAGCAGTCGTACCGGGAGGAACCACGAGCAGTACTTC	CASSRTGRNHEQYF
TRBV7-3	TRBJ2-5	.	.	TGTGCCAGCAGCTTAAATAGGGGGTCAGGGATTACGGAGACCCAGTACTTC	CASSLNRGSGITETQYF
TRBV7-2	TRBJ2-1	TRBD1	.	TGTGCCAGCAGTCCCGAGGGGGCGGTAAGATACAATGAGCAGTTCTTC	CASSPEGAVRYNEQFF